Listed below are T cell receptor beta chains from one sample, sequenced in a study of blood T cell repertoires in COVID-19. Clones were sequenced by immunoSEQ multiplex PCR, and TCRdb holds only the in-frame ones, with some missing. The table shows under 300,000 clones, with 89% occurring only once. Sequenced input: peripheral blood. Receptor source: a man in his fifties with acute or convalescent COVID-19. The CDR3 runs from the conserved cysteine through the conserved F or W.

j_gene | len | v_gene | CDR3aa
TRBJ2-7 | 16 | TRBV15 | CATSRDPLAGTYEQYF
TRBJ2-5 | 13 | TRBV6-5 | CASSSRGQETQYF
TRBJ1-5 | 16 | TRBV5-6 | CASSRGSGTANQPQHF
TRBJ2-7 | 15 | TRBV21-1 | CASSKGGEPPGEQYF
TRBJ1-3 | 15 | TRBV7-3 | CASSGGTGSGNTIYF
TRBJ1-1 | 15 | TRBV6-5 | CASRNTGLGRDEAFF
TRBJ1-3 | 16 | TRBV18 | CASSANPGGIGNTIYF
TRBJ2-6 | 15 | TRBV13 | CASSLTDSGANVLTF
TRBJ1-1 | 14 | TRBV3-1/TRBV3-2 | CASSPTGQGLEAFF
TRBJ2-3 | 16 | TRBV7-3 | CASSLRPAGSTDTQYF
TRBJ1-2 | 13 | TRBV7-8 | CASSLGGTGGYTF
TRBJ1-2 | 12 | TRBV14 | CASSPGNYGYTF
TRBJ1-2 | 15 | TRBV5-4 | CASSSQQGFNYGYTF
TRBJ2-1 | 16 | TRBV19 | CASSSPLGTGNNEQFF
TRBJ2-7 | 17 | TRBV12-5 | CASGLVRAGQGGYEQYF
TRBJ1-2 | 15 | TRBV4-2 | CASSQPPEANYGYTF
TRBJ2-5 | 15 | TRBV24-1 | CATSDPRGSGETQYF
TRBJ2-7 | 15 | TRBV19 | CASSIGGANFYEQYF